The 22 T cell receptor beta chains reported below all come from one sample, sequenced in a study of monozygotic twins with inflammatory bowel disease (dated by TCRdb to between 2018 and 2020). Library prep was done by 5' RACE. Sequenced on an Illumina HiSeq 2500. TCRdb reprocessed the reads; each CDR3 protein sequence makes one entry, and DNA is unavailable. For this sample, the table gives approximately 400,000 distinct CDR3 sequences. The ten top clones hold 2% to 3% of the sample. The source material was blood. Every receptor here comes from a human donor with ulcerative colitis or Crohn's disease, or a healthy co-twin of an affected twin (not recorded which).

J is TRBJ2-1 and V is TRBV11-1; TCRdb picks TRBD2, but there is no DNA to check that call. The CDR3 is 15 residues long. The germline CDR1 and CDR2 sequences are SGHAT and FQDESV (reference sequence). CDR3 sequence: CASSHRSSGDDEQFF.

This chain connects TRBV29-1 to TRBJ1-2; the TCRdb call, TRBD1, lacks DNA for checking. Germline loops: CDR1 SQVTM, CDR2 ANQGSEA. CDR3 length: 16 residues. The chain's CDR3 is CSVWGDRGRSFYGYTF.

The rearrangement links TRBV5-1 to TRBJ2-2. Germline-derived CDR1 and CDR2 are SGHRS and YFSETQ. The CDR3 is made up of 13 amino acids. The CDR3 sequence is CASSLVQAGELFF.

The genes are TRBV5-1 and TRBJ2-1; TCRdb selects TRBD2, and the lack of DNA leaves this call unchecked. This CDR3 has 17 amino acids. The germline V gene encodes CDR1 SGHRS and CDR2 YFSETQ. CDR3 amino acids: CASSFLLAGEGFNEQFF.

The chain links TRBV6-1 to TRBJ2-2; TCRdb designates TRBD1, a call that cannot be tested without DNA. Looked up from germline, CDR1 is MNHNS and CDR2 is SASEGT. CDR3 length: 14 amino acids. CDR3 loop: CASTLQGDTGELFF.

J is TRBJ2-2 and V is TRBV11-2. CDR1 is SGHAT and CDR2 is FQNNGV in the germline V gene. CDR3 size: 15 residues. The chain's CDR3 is CASSLVWEGAGELFF. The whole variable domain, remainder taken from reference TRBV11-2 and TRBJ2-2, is EAGVAQSPRYKIIEKRQSVAFWCNPISGHATLYWYQQILGQGPKLLIQFQNNGVVDDSQLPKDRFSAERLKGVDSTLKIQPAKLEDSAVYLCASSLVWEGAGELFFGEGSRLTVL.

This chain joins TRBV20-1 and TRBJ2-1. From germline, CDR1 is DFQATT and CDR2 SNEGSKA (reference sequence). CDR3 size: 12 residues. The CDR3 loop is CSATRDYNEQFF.

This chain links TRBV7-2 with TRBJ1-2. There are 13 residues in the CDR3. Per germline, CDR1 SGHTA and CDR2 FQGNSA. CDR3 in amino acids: CASSLPNNYGYTF.

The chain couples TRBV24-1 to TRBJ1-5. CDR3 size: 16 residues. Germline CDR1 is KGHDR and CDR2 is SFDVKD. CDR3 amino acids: CATSDRGRTSNQPQHF.

CDR3 sequence reads: CASSPGTVNNEQFF. This chain links TRBV18 with TRBJ2-1; TCRdb calls TRBD1, which cannot be checked without DNA. Germline assignment: CDR1 KGHSH and CDR2 LQKENI. The CDR3 runs to 14 residues. The whole variable domain, filled in from reference TRBV18 and TRBJ2-1, reads NAGVMQNPRHLVRRRGQEARLRCSPMKGHSHVYWYRQLPEEGLKFMVYLQKENIIDESGMPKERFSAEFPKEGPSILRIQQVVRGDSAAYFCASSPGTVNNEQFFGPGTRLTVL.

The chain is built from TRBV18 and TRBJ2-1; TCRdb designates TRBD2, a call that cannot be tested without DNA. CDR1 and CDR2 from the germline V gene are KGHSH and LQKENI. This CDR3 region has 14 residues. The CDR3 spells CASSLSGGHNEQFF.

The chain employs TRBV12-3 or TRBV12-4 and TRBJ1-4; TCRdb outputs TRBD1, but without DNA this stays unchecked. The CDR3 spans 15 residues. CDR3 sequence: CASRPGGGWNEKLFF.

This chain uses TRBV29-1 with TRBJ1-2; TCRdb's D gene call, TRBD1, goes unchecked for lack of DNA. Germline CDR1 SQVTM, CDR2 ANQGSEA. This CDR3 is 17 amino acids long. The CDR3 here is CSVEDMGRAGKYYGYTF.

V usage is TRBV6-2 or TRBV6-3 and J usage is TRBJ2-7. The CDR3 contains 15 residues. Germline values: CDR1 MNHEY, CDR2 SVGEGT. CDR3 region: CASRNRRSSSYEQYF.

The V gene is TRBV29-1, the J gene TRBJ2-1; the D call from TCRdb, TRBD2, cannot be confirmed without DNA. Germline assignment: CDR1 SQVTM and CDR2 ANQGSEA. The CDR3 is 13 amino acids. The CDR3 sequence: CSVARTSFGEQFF.

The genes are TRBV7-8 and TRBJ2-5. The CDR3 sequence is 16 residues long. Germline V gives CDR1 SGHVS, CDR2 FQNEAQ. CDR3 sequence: CASSLGVSRATETQYF.

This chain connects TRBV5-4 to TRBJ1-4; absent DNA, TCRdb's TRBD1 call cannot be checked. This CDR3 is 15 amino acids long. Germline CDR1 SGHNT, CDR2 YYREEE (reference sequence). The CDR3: CASSLRQGSNEKLFF. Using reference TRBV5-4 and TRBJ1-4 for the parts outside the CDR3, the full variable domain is ETGVTQSPTHLIKTRGQQVTLRCSSQSGHNTVSWYQQALGQGPQFIFQYYREEENGRGNFPPRFSGLQFPNYSSELNVNALELDDSALYLCASSLRQGSNEKLFFGSGTQLSVL.

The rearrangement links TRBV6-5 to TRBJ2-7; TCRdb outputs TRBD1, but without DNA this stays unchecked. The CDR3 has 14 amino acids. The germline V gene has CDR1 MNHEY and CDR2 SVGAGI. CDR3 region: CASSSRDISYEQYF.

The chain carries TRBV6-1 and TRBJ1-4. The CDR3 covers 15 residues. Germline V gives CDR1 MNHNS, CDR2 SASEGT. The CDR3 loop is CASSPLALKDEKLFF.

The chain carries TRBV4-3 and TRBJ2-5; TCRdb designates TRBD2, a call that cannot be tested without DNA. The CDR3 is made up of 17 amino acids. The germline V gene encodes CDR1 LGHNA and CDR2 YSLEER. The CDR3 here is CASSQESGWRGSETQYF.

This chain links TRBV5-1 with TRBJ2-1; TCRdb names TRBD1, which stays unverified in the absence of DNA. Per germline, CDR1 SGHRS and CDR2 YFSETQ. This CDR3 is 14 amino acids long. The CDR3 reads CASSTGQGYNEQFF.

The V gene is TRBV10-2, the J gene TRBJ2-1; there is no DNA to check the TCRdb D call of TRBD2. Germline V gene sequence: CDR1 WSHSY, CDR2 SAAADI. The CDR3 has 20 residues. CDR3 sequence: CASSASREGPFAPLNNEQFF.